Included here is one TCR beta chain sequence, with context. Its matching antigen is unknown. These data are taken from a study of T cells in localized non-small cell lung cancer. Study results and limitations: Out of the top 100 tumor clones, a median about 58 were seen in adjacent lung.

The method was immunoSEQ multiplex PCR; TCRdb's version includes in-frame clones alone and lacks a portion of them. The table shows about 64,000 clones, with roughly four fifths occurring only once. This CDR3 has 11 amino acids. The V end lost 4 bases, the J end lost 4 bases, and 3 bases lay between the germline ends. CDR1 is SGHTS, CDR2 YDEGEE, per germline. The starting material was PBMCs, obtained before any cancer treatment. The V call is TRBV5-8, the J call TRBJ2-1; D call uncertain. This receptor was taken from a man aged 40-75 years with stage II lung adenocarcinoma. The CDR3 sequence: CASSKYNEQFF. In DNA form, the CDR3 reads TGTGCCAGCAGCAAGTACAATGAGCAGTTCTTC.